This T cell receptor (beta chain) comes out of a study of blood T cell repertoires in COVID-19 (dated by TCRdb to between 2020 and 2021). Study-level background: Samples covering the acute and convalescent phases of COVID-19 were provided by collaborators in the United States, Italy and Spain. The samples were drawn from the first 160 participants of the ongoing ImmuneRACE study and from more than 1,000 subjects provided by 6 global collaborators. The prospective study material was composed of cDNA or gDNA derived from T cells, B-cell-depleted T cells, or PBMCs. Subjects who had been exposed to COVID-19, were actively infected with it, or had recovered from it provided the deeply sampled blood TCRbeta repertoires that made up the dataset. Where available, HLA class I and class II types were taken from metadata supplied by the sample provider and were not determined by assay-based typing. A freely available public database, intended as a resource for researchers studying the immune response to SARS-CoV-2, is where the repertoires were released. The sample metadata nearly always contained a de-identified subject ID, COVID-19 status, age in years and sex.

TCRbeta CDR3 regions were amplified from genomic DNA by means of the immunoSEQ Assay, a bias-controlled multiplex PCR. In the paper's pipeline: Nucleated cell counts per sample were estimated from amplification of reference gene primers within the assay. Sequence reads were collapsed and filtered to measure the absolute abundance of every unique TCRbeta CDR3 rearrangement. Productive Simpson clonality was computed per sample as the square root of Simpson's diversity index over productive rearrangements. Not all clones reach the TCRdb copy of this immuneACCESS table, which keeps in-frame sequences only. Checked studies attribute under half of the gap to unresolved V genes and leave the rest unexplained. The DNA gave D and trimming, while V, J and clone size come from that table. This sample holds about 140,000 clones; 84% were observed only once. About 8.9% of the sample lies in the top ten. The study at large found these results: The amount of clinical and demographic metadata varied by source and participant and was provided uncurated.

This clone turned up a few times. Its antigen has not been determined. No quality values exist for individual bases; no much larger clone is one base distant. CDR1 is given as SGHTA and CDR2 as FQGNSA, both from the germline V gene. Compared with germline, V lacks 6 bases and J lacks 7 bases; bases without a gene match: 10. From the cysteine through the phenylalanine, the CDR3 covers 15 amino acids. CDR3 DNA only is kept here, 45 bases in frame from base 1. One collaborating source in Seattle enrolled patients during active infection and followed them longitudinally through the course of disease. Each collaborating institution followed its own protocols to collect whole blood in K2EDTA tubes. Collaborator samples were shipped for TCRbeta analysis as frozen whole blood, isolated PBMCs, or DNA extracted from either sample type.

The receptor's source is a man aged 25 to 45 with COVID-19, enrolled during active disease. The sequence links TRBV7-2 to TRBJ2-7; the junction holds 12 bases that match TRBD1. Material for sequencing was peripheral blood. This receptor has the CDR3 CASSALRDRGQEQYF. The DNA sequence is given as TGTGCCAGCAGTGCTCTCCGGGACAGGGGGCAGGAGCAGTACTTC.